These 17 T cell receptor beta chains originate from one sample sequenced in a study of OX40 agonist ivuxolimab in advanced cancers. Produced via immunoSEQ multiplex PCR; TCRdb's table is partial and in-frame only. Among some 14,000 clones listed, over 55% were seen once. The source was CD4+ or CD8+ T cells sorted from blood, collected in a trial of the OX40 agonist ivuxolimab. The receptor set was obtained from an adult with an advanced solid tumor such as melanoma, head and neck, liver or kidney cancer.

The CDR3 DNA reads as TGTGCCAGCAGTCGCGAGGGCGGGGAGCTGTTTTTT. This codes for CASSREGGELFF. The gene calls are TRBV6-9 and TRBJ2-2; maybe TRBD2 (5 bases). Per germline, CDR1 MNHGY and CDR2 SVAAGI. The length of the CDR3 is 12 residues. Trimming removed 5 bases from V and 7 bases from J, with 8 bases in between.

As DNA, the CDR3 is TGTGCCAGCTCGGGGGGCCTTGTCCACGAGCAGTACTTC. Protein: CASSGGLVHEQYF. The rearrangement links TRBV6-5 to TRBJ2-7, with D possibly matching TRBD2 (7 bases). This CDR3 comprises 13 residues. V gave up 8 bases and J gave up 5 bases, with 16 bases separating them. CDR1 and CDR2 from the germline V gene are MNHEY and SVGAGI.

This rearrangement joins TRBV19 to TRBJ2-1, with 12 bases identical to TRBD2. Germline lookup yields CDR1 LNHDA and CDR2 SQIVND (reference sequence). V trimming: 5 bases; J trimming: 7 bases; junction bases outside the gene matches: 12. The CDR3 covers 17 residues. The CDR3 loop is CASSPSSGGALGNEQFF. The CDR3 DNA reads as TGTGCCAGTAGTCCGTCTAGCGGGGGGGCTCTCGGAAATGAGCAGTTCTTC.

Sample share makes this clone medium-sized. The rearrangement links TRBV7-8 to TRBJ2-7; D might be TRBD1 (5 bases). The CDR3 spans 15 residues. The V end lost 2 bases, the J end lost 1 base, and 12 bases lay between the germline ends. CDR1 is SGHVS and CDR2 is FQNEAQ in the germline V gene. This CDR3 is CASSLSGDSSYEQYF. The CDR3 nucleotides read TGTGCCAGCAGCTTATCGGGCGACAGTTCCTACGAGCAGTACTTC.

This clone was counted a few times. The chain recombines TRBV5-5 with TRBJ2-7; D is uncertain. The germline V gene encodes CDR1 SGHKS and CDR2 YYEKEE (reference sequence). Trimming took off 0 bases at V and 2 bases at J, with 9 bases between the two ends. CDR3 length: 14 amino acids. The CDR3 DNA reads TGTGCCAGCAGCTTGGGAATAGGAGCCTACGAGCAGTACTTC. This codes for CASSLGIGAYEQYF.

The chain links TRBV6-6 to TRBJ2-1; 8 bases agree with TRBD1. Per germline, CDR1 MNHNY and CDR2 SVGAGI (reference sequence). After removal of 5 bases from V and 3 bases from J, the junction contained 6 bases not matched to a gene. The CDR3 contains 15 residues. CDR3 DNA sequence: TGTGCCAGCAGTCTGGACAGGGTGAACTACAATGAGCAGTTCTTC. It translates to CASSLDRVNYNEQFF.

This clone was recorded once. The J gene is TRBJ1-6, the V gene TRBV7-6; D gene unclear. Germline CDR1 and CDR2: SGHVS and FNYEAQ. The CDR3 spans 17 residues. Trimming removed 5 bases at V and 0 bases at J, with 14 bases between. CDR3 sequence: CASSERGPGSYNSPLHF. CDR3 sequence (DNA): TGTGCCAGCAGCGAAAGAGGACCAGGCTCCTATAATTCACCCCTCCACTTT.

V is TRBV19 and J is TRBJ1-5; 8 nucleotides line up with TRBD1. This CDR3 contains 17 residues. The V gene end was trimmed by 3 bases and the J gene end by 2 bases; junction bases not matched to a gene: 9. The V gene's germline CDR1 is LNHDA and CDR2 SQIVND (reference sequence). The CDR3 bases are TGTGCCAGTAGTATGTTCCAGGGGGCGGGAGGCAATCAGCCCCAGCATTTT. This codes for CASSMFQGAGGNQPQHF. Using reference TRBV19 and TRBJ1-5 for the parts outside the CDR3, the full variable domain is DGGITQSPKYLFRKEGQNVTLSCEQNLNHDAMYWYRQDPGQGLRLIYYSQIVNDFQKGDIAEGYSVSREKKESFPLTVTSAQKNPTAFYLCASSMFQGAGGNQPQHFGDGTRLSIL.

The J gene is TRBJ1-6, the V gene TRBV27; D is unresolved. Germline lookup yields CDR1 MNHEY and CDR2 SMNVEV (reference sequence). The CDR3 has 14 residues. The V and J ends lost 5 bases and 3 bases respectively, with 8 bases between them. CDR3 sequence (DNA): TGTGCCAGCAGTAGTGGGAACTATAATTCACCCCTCCACTTT. Amino acids: CASSSGNYNSPLHF.

V gene TRBV7-6 combines with J gene TRBJ2-7; D not resolved. The CDR3 covers 13 residues. V was cut by 5 bases and J by 3 bases, with 11 bases left in between. CDR1 and CDR2 (germline): SGHVS, FNYEAQ. The CDR3 DNA follows: TGTGCCAGCAGCCGTGGGCAGTTCTACGAGCAGTACTTC. This gives the protein CASSRGQFYEQYF.

This chain connects TRBV27 to TRBJ2-3; D uncertain. With 2 bases removed from V and 1 base from J, the gap between germline ends came to 7 bases. CDR3 size: 14 residues. The germline gives CDR1 MNHEY, CDR2 SMNVEV (reference sequence). CDR3 loop: CASSLVWGTDTQYF. The CDR3 nucleotides read TGTGCCAGCAGTTTAGTGTGGGGCACAGATACGCAGTATTTT.

CDR3: CASSQDLTGVLSYEQYF. CDR3 DNA: TGTGCCAGCAGCCAAGATCTAACAGGGGTCCTATCCTACGAGCAGTACTTC. This chain connects TRBV5-4 to TRBJ2-7; 7 nucleotides agree with TRBD1. Germline CDR1 reads SGHNT; CDR2 reads YYREEE (reference sequence). V shed 4 bases and J 1 base; nucleotides not matched to a gene: 14. The CDR3 runs 17 residues.

This clone was detected a few times. The chain uses TRBV28 and TRBJ2-4; no reliable D call. Germline V gene lookup returns CDR1 MDHEN and CDR2 SYDVKM. The CDR3 length is 13 residues. The V gene lost 3 bases and the J gene lost 6 bases, with 9 bases spanning the gap. CDR3 in amino acids: CASSFGVRNIQYF. Here the CDR3 DNA reads TGTGCCAGCAGTTTTGGAGTCAGAAACATTCAGTACTTC.

The V call is TRBV4-1, the J call TRBJ2-5; the match to TRBD2 covers 12 bases. Germline lookup yields CDR1 MGHRA and CDR2 YSYEKL. The CDR3 loop spans 15 amino acids. V gave up 2 bases and J gave up 5 bases; unmatched junction bases: 3. The CDR3 loop reads CASSQLAGGLETQYF. CDR3 coding DNA: TGCGCCAGCAGCCAACTAGCGGGGGGGCTGGAGACCCAGTACTTC.

V usage is TRBV16 and J usage is TRBJ1-1; D perhaps matches TRBD1 (6 bases). This CDR3 contains 16 residues. V was trimmed by 1 base and J by 1 base, leaving 13 bases between them. Germline values: CDR1 KGHSY, CDR2 FQNENV. The CDR3 DNA sequence: TGTGCCAGCAGCCAATATCGGACAGCAACGAACACTGAAGCTTTCTTT. Translation gives CASSQYRTATNTEAFF. The variable domain in full, with the rest retrieved from reference TRBV16 and TRBJ1-1, is GEEVAQTPKHLVRGEGQKAKLYCAPIKGHSYVFWYQQVLKNEFKFLISFQNENVFDETGMPKERFSAKCLPNSPCSLEIQATKLEDSAVYFCASSQYRTATNTEAFFGQGTRLTVV.

The chain links TRBV27 to TRBJ2-3; TRBD1 is a possible D gene (5 bases). Trimming stripped 9 bases from V and 3 bases from J, with 16 bases between. CDR3 size: 14 residues. Germline V CDR1 and CDR2: MNHEY, SMNVEV (reference sequence). CDR3 in amino acids: CASQRGFPTDTQYF. CDR3 nucleotides: TGTGCCAGTCAAAGGGGATTCCCAACAGATACGCAGTATTTT.

This chain connects TRBV5-1 to TRBJ2-7; 7 nucleotides align to TRBD1. CDR3 length equals 15 residues. The trim removed 0 bases at V and 6 bases at J, leaving 9 bases unmatched. Germline loops: CDR1 SGHRS, CDR2 YFSETQ. This CDR3 is CASSLGDRGLGEQYF. DNA of the CDR3: TGCGCCAGCAGCTTGGGTGATAGGGGGCTGGGCGAGCAGTACTTC.